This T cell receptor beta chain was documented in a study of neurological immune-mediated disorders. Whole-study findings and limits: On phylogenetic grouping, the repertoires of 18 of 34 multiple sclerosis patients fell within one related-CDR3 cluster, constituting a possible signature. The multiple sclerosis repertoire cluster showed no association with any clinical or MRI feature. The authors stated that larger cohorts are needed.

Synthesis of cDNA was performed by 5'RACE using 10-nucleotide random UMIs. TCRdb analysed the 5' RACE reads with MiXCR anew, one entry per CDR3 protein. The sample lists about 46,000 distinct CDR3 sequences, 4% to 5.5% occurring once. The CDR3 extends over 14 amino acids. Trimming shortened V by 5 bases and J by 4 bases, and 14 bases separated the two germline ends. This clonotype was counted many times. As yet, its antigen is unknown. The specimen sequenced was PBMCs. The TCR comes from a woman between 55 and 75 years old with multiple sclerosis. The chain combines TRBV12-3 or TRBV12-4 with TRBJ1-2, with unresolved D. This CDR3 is CASSPQIGLYGYTF. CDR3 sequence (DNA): TGTGCCAGCAGTCCCCAGATCGGCCTCTATGGCTACACCTTC.